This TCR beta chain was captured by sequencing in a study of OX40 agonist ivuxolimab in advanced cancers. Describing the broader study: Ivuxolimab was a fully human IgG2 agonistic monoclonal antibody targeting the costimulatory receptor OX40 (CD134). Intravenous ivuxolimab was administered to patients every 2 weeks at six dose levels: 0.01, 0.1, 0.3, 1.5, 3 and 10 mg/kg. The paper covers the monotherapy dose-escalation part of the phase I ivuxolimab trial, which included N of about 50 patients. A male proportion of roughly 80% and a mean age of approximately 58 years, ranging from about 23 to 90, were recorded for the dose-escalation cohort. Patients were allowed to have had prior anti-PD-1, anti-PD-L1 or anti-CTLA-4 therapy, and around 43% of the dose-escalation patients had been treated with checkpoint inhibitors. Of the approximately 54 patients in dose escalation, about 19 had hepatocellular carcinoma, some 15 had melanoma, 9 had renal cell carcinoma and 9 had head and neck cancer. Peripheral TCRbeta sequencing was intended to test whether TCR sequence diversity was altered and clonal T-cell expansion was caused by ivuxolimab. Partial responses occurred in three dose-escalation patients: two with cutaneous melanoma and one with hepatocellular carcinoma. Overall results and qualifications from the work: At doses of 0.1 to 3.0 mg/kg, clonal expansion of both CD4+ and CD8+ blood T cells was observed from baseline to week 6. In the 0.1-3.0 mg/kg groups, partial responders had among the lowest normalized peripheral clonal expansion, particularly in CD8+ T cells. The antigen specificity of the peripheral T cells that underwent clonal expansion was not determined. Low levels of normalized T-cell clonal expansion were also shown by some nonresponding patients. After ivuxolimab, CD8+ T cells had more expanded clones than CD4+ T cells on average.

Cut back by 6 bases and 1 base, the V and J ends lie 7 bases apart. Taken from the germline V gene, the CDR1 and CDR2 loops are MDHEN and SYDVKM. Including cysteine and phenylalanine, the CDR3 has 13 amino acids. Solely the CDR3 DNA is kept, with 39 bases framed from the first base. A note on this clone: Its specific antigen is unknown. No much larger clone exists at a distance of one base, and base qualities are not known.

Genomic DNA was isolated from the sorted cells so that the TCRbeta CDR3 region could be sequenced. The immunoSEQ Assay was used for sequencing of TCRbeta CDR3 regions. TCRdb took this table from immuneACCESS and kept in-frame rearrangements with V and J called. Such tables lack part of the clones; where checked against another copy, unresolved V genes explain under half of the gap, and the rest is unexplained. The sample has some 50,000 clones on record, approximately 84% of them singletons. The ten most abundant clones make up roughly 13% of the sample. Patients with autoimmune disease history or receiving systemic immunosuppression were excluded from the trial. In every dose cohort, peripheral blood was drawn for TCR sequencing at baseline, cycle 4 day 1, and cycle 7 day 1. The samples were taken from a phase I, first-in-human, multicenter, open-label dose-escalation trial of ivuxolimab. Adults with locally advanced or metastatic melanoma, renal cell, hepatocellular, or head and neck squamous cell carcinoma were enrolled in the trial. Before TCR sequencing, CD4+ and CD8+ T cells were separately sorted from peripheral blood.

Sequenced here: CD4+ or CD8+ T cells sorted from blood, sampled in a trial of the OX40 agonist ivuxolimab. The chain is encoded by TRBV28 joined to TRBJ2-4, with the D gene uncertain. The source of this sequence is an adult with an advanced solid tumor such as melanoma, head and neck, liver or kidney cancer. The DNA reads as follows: TGTGCCAGCAGCGCCGGGGCCAAAAACATTCAGTACTTC. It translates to CASSAGAKNIQYF.